The present T cell receptor (beta chain) was sequenced within a study of cytomegalovirus exposure and HLA in healthy donors. Study-wide background: The 90 to 150 validation repertoires used the same platform as the roughly 620 first-cohort repertoires, a later analysis reported.

Trimming left V 5 bases short and J 9 bases short, with 11 bases between. The CDR3 loop spans 12 amino acids. CDR1 and CDR2 (germline): SGHVS, FQNEAQ. Profiling relied on immunoSEQ multiplex PCR, and the TCRdb table lists in-frame clones only, not all of them. This sample has 200,000 to 250,000 clones, with around nine tenths found just once. The chain joins TRBV7-8 to TRBJ1-3; no reliable D call. The sequencing sample was made of PBMCs. This clonotype originated in a woman aged 18-35 years in good health and CMV-seronegative. This chain's CDR3 is CASSSGVRTIYF. CDR3 nucleotides: TGTGCCAGCAGCAGCGGGGTGCGCACCATATATTTT. The variable domain in full, with the rest retrieved from reference TRBV7-8 and TRBJ1-3, is GAGVSQSPRYKVAKRGQDVALRCDPISGHVSLFWYQQALGQGPEFLTYFQNEAQLDKSGLPSDRFFAERPEGSVSTLKIQRTQQEDSAVYLCASSSGVRTIYFGEGSWLTVV.